Listed below are T cell receptor beta chains from one sample, sequenced in a study of blood T cell repertoires in COVID-19. Here immunoSEQ multiplex PCR was the method, and the copy in TCRdb shows in-frame clones only, minus some. The sample lists roughly 70,000 clones, approximately 90% occurring once. The source material was peripheral blood. All receptors derive from a woman older than 75 with active COVID-19. CDR3s include the opening cysteine and the closing phenylalanine or tryptophan. The D gene is left open where the match is weak. Rows may omit the clone size; those that give it use once, few, many or a size class.

>TRBD1|TRBV7-3|TRBJ2-2|.
TGTGCCAGCAGCTTCGGGACAGGGGGCACCGGGGAGCTGTTTTTT
CASSFGTGGTGELFF
>TRBD1|TRBV7-8|TRBJ1-4|.
TGTGCCAGCAGCAGTTATCCGGGACAGGGAGGAGAAAAACTGTTTTTT
CASSSYPGQGGEKLFF
>TRBD1|TRBV4-2|TRBJ2-3|few
TGTGCCAGCAGCCAAGATTTTGGACAGGGGGGCACAGATACGCAGTATTTT
CASSQDFGQGGTDTQYF
>TRBD1|TRBV10-2|TRBJ2-6|.
TGCGCCAGCAGTTCGGCAAAAGGGACAGGCCCCGTCTACAGCTCTGGGGCCAACGTCCTGACTTTC
CASSSAKGTGPVYSSGANVLTF
>TRBD2|TRBV5-6|TRBJ2-1|.
TGTGCCAGCAGCAAAACTGGGCTAGCGGTGCCTTACAATGAGCAGTTCTTC
CASSKTGLAVPYNEQFF
>TRBD1|TRBV7-9|TRBJ2-7|once
TGTGCCAGCAGCTTAGCGGTCAGGGGGAAAGTCGAGCAGTACTTC
CASSLAVRGKVEQYF
>.|TRBV7-2|TRBJ2-7|.
TGTGCCAGCAGCTCAACTAGACTCTACGAGCAGTACTTC
CASSSTRLYEQYF
>TRBD2|TRBV19|TRBJ2-5|.
TGTGCCAGTAGTGGACTAGCGGGAGCTGAGACCCAGTACTTC
CASSGLAGAETQYF
>TRBD1|TRBV4-2|TRBJ2-7|.
TGTGCCAGCAGCCCGGACAGGGATAACGAGCAGTACTTC
CASSPDRDNEQYF
>.|TRBV4-3|TRBJ1-4|once
TGCGCCAGCAGCCAAGAGCGGGGATTATCTAATGAAAAACTGTTTTTT
CASSQERGLSNEKLFF
>TRBD2|TRBV13|TRBJ2-3|.
TGTGCCAGCAGCTTAGCCGGACTAGCGACAGATACGCAGTATTTT
CASSLAGLATDTQYF
>.|TRBV6-5|TRBJ1-3|few
TGTGCCAGCAGTTCCCAGCGCACCTCTGGAAACACCATATATTTT
CASSSQRTSGNTIYF
>.|TRBV27|TRBJ2-7|.
TGTGCCAGCAGTCCGCGAGGATTAGCTCGAAACTACGAGCAGTACTTC
CASSPRGLARNYEQYF
>.|TRBV27|TRBJ2-3|.
TGTGCCAGCAGTTTACGAAACCAGGGGGATACGCAGTATTTT
CASSLRNQGDTQYF
>.|TRBV4-2|TRBJ2-1|.
TGTGCCAGCAGCCAAGTAGCCTTCTACAATGAGCAGTTCTTC
CASSQVAFYNEQFF
>TRBD1|TRBV5-4|TRBJ1-2|.
TGTGCCAGCAGCTTGGACCCCAGGGGGATCGGATCTGGCTACACCTTC
CASSLDPRGIGSGYTF
>TRBD1|TRBV29-1|TRBJ2-4|.
TGCAGCGCCGAAGACAGGGTAGCCAAAAACATTCAGTACTTC
CSAEDRVAKNIQYF
>.|TRBV7-8|TRBJ1-5|.
TGTGCCAGCAGCCTCAGTCACGTAAGCAATCAGCCCCAGCATTTT
CASSLSHVSNQPQHF
>.|TRBV30|TRBJ1-2|.
TGTGCCTGGAGTACCCAAAGGGGGACTGGCTACACCTTC
CAWSTQRGTGYTF
>.|TRBV28|TRBJ1-3|.
TGTGCCAGCAGTTCTCCGCAGTGGAACACCATATATTTT
CASSSPQWNTIYF
>TRBD2|TRBV7-2|TRBJ2-7|.
TGTGCCAGCAGCTTAGCCCCGGGTTTCGGGGGGAACTCCTACGAGCAGTACTTC
CASSLAPGFGGNSYEQYF
>TRBD1|TRBV7-2|TRBJ2-7|.
TGTGCCAGCAGCTTAGCCCCCGGGACAGACTACGAGCAGTACTTC
CASSLAPGTDYEQYF
>.|TRBV6-2/TRBV6-3|TRBJ2-5|.
TGTGCCAGCAGTAGGGGCCCAGATTCCAGGGGAGAGACCCAGTACTTC
CASSRGPDSRGETQYF
>TRBD1|TRBV7-3|TRBJ2-5|.
TGTGCCAGCAGCACCCAGGGACAGATGGGGGAGACCCAGTACTTC
CASSTQGQMGETQYF
>.|TRBV9|TRBJ2-1|.
TGTGCCAGCAGCTTCACAGGGAGGGGCGCTTTATCCTACAATGAGCAGTTCTTC
CASSFTGRGALSYNEQFF
>TRBD1|TRBV5-4|TRBJ2-7|few
TGTGCCAGCAGCTATGGGACAGGCCCCACCTACGAGCAGTACTTC
CASSYGTGPTYEQYF
>TRBD2|TRBV4-3|TRBJ2-7|few
TGCGCCAGCAGCCAAGGACTAGCGGAGACCTACGAGCAGTACTTC
CASSQGLAETYEQYF
>.|TRBV11-2|TRBJ2-3|.
TGTGCCAGCAGCTTAGAGTTGAGGTCAGATACGCAGTATTTT
CASSLELRSDTQYF
>TRBD1|TRBV19|TRBJ2-2|.
TGTGCCAGTAGTGACGCAGGGGGAGTTCGCACCGGGGAGCTGTTTTTT
CASSDAGGVRTGELFF
>TRBD2|TRBV2|TRBJ2-3|once
TGTGCCAGCAGTGAGTTAGTAGCGGGAGATACGCAGTATTTT
CASSELVAGDTQYF